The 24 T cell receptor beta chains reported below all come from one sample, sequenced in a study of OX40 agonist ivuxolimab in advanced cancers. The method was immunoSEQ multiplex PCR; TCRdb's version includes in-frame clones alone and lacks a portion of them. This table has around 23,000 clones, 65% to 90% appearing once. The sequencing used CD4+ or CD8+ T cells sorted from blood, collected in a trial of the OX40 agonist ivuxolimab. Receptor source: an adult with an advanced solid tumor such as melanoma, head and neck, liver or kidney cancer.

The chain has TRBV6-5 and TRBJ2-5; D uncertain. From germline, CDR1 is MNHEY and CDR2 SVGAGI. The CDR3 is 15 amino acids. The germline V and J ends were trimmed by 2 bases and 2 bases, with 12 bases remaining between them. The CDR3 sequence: CASSYQGWVQETQYF. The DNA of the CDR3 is TGTGCCAGCAGTTACCAAGGGTGGGTTCAAGAGACCCAGTACTTC.

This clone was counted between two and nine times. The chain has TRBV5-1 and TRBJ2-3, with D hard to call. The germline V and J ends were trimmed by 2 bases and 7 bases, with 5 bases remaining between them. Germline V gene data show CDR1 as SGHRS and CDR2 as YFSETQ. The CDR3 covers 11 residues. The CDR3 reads CASSFLYTQYF. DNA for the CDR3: TGCGCCAGCAGCTTTCTCTATACGCAGTATTTT. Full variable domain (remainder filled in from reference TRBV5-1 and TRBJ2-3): KAGVTQTPRYLIKTRGQQVTLSCSPISGHRSVSWYQQTPGQGLQFLFEYFSETQRNKGNFPGRFSGRQFSNSRSEMNVSTLELGDSALYLCASSFLYTQYFGPGTRLTVL.

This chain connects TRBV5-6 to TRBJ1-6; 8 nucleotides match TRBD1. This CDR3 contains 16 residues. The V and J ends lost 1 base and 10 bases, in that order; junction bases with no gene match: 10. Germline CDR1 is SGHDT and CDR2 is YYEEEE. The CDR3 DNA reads TGTGCCAGCAGCTTGAGGACAGGGAGCTATCAATCACCCCTCCACTTT. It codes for CASSLRTGSYQSPLHF.

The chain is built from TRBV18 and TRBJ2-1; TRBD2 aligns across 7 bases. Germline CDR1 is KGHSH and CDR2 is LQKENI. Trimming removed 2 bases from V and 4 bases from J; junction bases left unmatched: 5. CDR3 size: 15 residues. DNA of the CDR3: TGTGCCAGCTCACCATTCTCCGGGGGGTACAATGAGCAGTTCTTC. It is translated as CASSPFSGGYNEQFF.

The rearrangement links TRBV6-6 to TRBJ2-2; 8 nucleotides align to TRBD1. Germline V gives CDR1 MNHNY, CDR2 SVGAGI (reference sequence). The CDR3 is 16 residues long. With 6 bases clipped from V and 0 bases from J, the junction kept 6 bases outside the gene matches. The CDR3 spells CASRGADRANTGELFF. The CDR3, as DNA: TGTGCCAGCAGGGGAGCGGACAGGGCGAACACCGGGGAGCTGTTTTTT.

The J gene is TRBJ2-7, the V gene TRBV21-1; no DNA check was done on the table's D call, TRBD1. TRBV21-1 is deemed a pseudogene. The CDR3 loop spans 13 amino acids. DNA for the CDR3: TGTGCCAGCAGCAAACGAGGGGGCCACGAGCAGTACTTC. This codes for CASSKRGGHEQYF.

CDR3: CASSLDGGETQYF. For the CDR3, the DNA is TGTGCCAGCAGCTTAGACGGCGGGGAGACCCAGTACTTC. The chain combines TRBV13 with TRBJ2-5; a weak D match, TRBD2 (5 bases). CDR1 PRHDT and CDR2 FYEKMQ come from the germline V gene (reference sequence). Trimming took off 1 base at V and 5 bases at J, with 8 bases between the two ends. This CDR3 contains 13 residues.

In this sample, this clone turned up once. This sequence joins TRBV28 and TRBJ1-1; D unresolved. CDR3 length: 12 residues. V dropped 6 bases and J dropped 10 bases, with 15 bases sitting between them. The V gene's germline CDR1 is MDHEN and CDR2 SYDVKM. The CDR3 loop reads CASSPGPGGAFF. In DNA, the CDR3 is TGTGCCAGCAGCCCCGGACCCGGCGGAGCTTTCTTT.

CDR3 nucleotide sequence: TGTGCCAGCAGCTGGACTTCGGCCACAGATACGCAGTATTTT. Translating gives CASSWTSATDTQYF. V and J are TRBV25-1 and TRBJ2-3, with D possibly matching TRBD2 (5 bases). The length of the CDR3 is 14 residues. Germline V gene data show CDR1 as MGHDK and CDR2 as SYGVNS. Deletions cut 6 bases from V and 2 bases from J, with 12 bases between.

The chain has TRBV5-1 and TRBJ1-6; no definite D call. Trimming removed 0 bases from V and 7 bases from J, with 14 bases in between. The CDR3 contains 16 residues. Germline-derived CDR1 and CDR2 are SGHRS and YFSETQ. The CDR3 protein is CASSLGSRRGNSPLHF. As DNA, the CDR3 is TGCGCCAGCAGCTTGGGTAGCCGACGCGGAAATTCACCCCTCCACTTT.

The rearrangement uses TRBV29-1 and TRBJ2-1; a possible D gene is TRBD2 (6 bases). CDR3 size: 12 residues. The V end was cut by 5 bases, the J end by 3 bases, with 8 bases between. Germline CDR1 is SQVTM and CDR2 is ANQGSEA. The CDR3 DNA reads TGCAGCGTTCGGGGGAACTACAATGAGCAGTTCTTC. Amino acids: CSVRGNYNEQFF.

The CDR3 loop reads CASSSNQGVQETQYF. For the CDR3, the DNA is TGTGCCAGCAGTTCCAATCAGGGTGTACAAGAGACCCAGTACTTC. This rearrangement joins TRBV28 to TRBJ2-5; a possible D gene is TRBD1 (5 bases). The CDR3 has 15 amino acids. V lost 4 bases, J lost 2 bases, and 14 bases lay in between. From germline, CDR1 is MDHEN and CDR2 SYDVKM. The entire variable domain, with the rest obtained from reference TRBV28 and TRBJ2-5, is as follows: DVKVTQSSRYLVKRTGEKVFLECVQDMDHENMFWYRQDPGLGLRLIYFSYDVKMKEKGDIPEGYSVSREKKERFSLILESASTNQTSMYLCASSSNQGVQETQYFGPGTRLLVL.

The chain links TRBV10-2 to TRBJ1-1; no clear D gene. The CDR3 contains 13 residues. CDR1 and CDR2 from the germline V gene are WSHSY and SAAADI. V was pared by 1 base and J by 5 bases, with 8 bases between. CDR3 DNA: TGCGCCAGCAGTGAGTGGAGTGGTACTGAAGCTTTCTTT. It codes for CASSEWSGTEAFF.

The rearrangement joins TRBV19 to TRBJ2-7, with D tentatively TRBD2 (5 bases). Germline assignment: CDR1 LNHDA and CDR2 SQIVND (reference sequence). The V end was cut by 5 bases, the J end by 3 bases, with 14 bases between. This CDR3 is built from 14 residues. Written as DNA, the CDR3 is TGTGCCAGTAGTCGGGAAGCAGGAATCTACGAGCAGTACTTC. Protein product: CASSREAGIYEQYF.

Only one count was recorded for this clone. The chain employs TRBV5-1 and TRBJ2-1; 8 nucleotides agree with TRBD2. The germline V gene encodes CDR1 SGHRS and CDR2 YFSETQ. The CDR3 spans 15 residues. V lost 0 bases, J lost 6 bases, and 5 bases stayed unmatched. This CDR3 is CASSLVGLAANEQFF. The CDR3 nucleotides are TGCGCCAGCAGCTTGGTTGGACTAGCTGCCAATGAGCAGTTCTTC.

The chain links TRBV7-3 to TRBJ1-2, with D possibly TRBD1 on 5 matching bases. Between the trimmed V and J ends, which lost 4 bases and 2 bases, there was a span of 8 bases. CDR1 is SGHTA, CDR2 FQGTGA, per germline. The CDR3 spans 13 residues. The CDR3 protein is CASSSDTNYGYTF. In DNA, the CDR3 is TGTGCCAGCAGCTCGGACACCAACTATGGCTACACCTTC.

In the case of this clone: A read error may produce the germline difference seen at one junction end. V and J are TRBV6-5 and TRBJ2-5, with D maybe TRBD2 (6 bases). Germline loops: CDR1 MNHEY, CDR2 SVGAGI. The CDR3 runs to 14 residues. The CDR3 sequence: CASSLSRLAGRENF. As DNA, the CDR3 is TGTGCCAGCAGTTTATCCCGCTTGGCGGGACGTGAAAACTTC.

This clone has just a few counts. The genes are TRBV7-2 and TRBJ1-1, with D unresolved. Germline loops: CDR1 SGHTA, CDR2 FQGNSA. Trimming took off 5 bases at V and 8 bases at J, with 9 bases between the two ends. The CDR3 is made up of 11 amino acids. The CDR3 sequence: CASSHSIEAFF. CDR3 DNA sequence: TGTGCCAGCAGCCACAGTATCGAAGCTTTCTTT.

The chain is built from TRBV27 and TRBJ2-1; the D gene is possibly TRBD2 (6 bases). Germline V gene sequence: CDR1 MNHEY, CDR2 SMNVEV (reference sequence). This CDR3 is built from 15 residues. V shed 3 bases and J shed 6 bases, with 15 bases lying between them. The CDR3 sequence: CASSLARRVSNEQFF. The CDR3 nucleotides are TGTGCCAGCAGTTTGGCTAGGAGGGTTAGCAATGAGCAGTTCTTC.

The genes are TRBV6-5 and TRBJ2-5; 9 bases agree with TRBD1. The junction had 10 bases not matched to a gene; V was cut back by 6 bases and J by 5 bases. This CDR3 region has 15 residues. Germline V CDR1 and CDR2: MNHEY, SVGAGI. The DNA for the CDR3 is TGTGCCAGCAGAGCCGGACAGGGGTCGGCGGAGACCCAGTACTTC. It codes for CASRAGQGSAETQYF.

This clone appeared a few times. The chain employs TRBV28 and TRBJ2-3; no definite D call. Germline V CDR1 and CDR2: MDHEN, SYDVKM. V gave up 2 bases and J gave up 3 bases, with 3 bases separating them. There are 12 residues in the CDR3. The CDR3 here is CASSLGTDTQYF. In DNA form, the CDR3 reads TGTGCCAGCAGTTTAGGGACAGATACGCAGTATTTT.

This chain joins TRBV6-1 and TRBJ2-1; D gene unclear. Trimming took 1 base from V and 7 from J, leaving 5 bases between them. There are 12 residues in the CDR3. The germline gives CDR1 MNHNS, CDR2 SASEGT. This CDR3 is CASSEDRNEQFF. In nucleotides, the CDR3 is TGTGCCAGCAGTGAAGATAGGAATGAGCAGTTCTTC.

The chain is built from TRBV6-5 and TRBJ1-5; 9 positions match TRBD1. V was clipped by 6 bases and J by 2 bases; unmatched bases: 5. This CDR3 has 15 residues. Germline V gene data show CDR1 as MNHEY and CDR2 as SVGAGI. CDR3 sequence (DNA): TGTGCCAGCAGCGCGGGACAGGGTGGCAATCAGCCCCAGCATTTT. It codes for CASSAGQGGNQPQHF.

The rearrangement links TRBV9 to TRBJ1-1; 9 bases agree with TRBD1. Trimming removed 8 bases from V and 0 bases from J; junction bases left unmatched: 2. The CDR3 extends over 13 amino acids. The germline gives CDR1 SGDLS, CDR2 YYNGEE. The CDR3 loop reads CASGQGMNTEAFF. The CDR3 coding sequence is TGTGCCAGTGGACAGGGGATGAACACTGAAGCTTTCTTT.